The next 12 T cell receptor beta chains were all read from a single sample in a study of siplizumab effects on memory and regulatory T cells (dated by TCRdb to about 2019). Receptor amplification or capture employed the immunoSEQ multiplex PCR assay. What TCRdb holds here is the immuneACCESS table cut down to in-frame rearrangements. Part of the clones is not present; checked against another copy, under half of the missing clones reflect an unresolved V gene, and the others are unexplained. This sample comprises about 110,000 clones, roughly 90% of them detected only once. 1% to 1.5% of the sample lies in the top ten. Material for sequencing was CD4+ T cells sorted from blood. The receptors derive from a human donor in good health.

V is TRBV10-3 and J is TRBJ2-7; D possibly corresponds to TRBD2 (5 bases). The CDR3 is 14 residues long. The V gene's germline CDR1 is ENHRY and CDR2 SYGVKD. Trimming took 0 bases from V and 8 from J, leaving 14 bases between them. The CDR3 spells CAISESRGSGKQYF. The CDR3 region has the DNA TGTGCCATCAGTGAGTCACGAGGGAGCGGCAAGCAGTACTTC.

The CDR3 nucleotides are TGTGCCACCAGCAGATTCGGGACGCAAGCCTACGAGCAGTACTTC. Amino acid sequence: CATSRFGTQAYEQYF. The J gene is TRBJ2-7, the V gene TRBV15, with D tentatively TRBD1 or TRBD2 (5 bases each). Trimming removed 2 bases at V and 2 bases at J, with 13 bases between. CDR1 and CDR2 from the germline V gene are LNHNV and YYDKDF (reference sequence). This CDR3 contains 15 residues.

The chain has TRBV29-1 and TRBJ1-1, with TRBD1 identical over 9 bases. This CDR3 has 14 residues. Germline CDR1 is SQVTM and CDR2 is ANQGSEA. With 6 bases clipped from V and 1 base from J, the junction kept 6 bases outside the gene matches. Written as DNA, the CDR3 is TGCAGCGTGGGGACAGGGTTTCGGAACACTGAAGCTTTCTTT. It encodes CSVGTGFRNTEAFF.

The gene calls are TRBV11-2 and TRBJ1-3, with D perhaps matching TRBD1 (5 bases). The CDR3 spans 15 residues. Deletions cut 2 bases from V and 7 bases from J, with 15 bases between. From germline, CDR1 is SGHAT and CDR2 FQNNGV. The CDR3 DNA reads as TGTGCCAGCAGCTTATCTTTAAGTGAGGGGAACACCATATATTTT. As protein: CASSLSLSEGNTIYF.

The chain has TRBV29-1 and TRBJ2-7, with TRBD2 matching over 9 bases. CDR3 length: 13 amino acids. Germline V gives CDR1 SQVTM, CDR2 ANQGSEA. V dropped 3 bases and J dropped 3; count of bases not matched to a gene: 3. Written as DNA, the CDR3 is TGCAGCGTTGAGCGGGAGGGCTTCTACGAGCAGTACTTC. Translating gives CSVEREGFYEQYF.

The rearrangement joins TRBV29-1 to TRBJ2-3, with a possible D match to TRBD2 (7 bases). V was cut by 3 bases and J by 4 bases, with 20 bases left in between. Germline V gene lookup returns CDR1 SQVTM and CDR2 ANQGSEA. The CDR3 is made up of 16 amino acids. CDR3 sequence reads: CSVDHPGGRSPDTQYF. The CDR3 DNA is TGCAGCGTTGACCATCCGGGGGGCCGTTCGCCAGATACGCAGTATTTT.

The gene calls are TRBV9 and TRBJ2-3, with 8 bases fitting TRBD2. The junction had 16 bases not matched to a gene; V was cut back by 4 bases and J by 6 bases. This CDR3 region has 17 residues. Per germline, CDR1 SGDLS and CDR2 YYNGEE. The CDR3 reads CASSSGLAGNSLDTQYF. The DNA for the CDR3 is TGTGCCAGCAGCTCAGGATTAGCGGGAAATAGTTTGGATACGCAGTATTTT.

The V call is TRBV7-9, the J call TRBJ2-7; 7 bases line up with TRBD2. This CDR3 has 14 amino acids. The trim removed 4 bases at V and 6 bases at J, leaving 9 bases unmatched. CDR1 and CDR2 from the germline V gene are SEHNR and FQNEAQ (reference sequence). The CDR3 region has the DNA TGTGCCAGCAGCTCGAGGCGGGAGACGGGCGAGCAGTACTTC. Its protein product is CASSSRRETGEQYF.

This rearrangement joins TRBV6-1 to TRBJ2-7; D is perhaps TRBD2 (6 bases). CDR1 and CDR2 from the germline V gene are MNHNS and SASEGT. Trimming removed 2 bases from V and 3 bases from J, with 17 bases in between. This CDR3 is built from 16 residues. CDR3 loop: CASSESGITGGYEQYF. In nucleotides, the CDR3 is TGTGCCAGCAGTGAATCCGGGATTACCGGGGGCTACGAGCAGTACTTC.

The chain carries TRBV19 and TRBJ2-6; D may be TRBD1 or TRBD2 (5 bases each). The CDR3 runs to 17 residues. V gave up 4 bases and J gave up 3 bases, with 16 bases separating them. Germline lookup yields CDR1 LNHDA and CDR2 SQIVND (reference sequence). The CDR3 loop reads CASSTSAKRGGANVLTF. In nucleotides, the CDR3 is TGTGCCAGTAGTACCTCCGCGAAGAGGGGTGGGGCCAACGTCCTGACTTTC.

This clone was detected only once. The rearrangement links TRBV4-1 to TRBJ2-5; D is unclear. The CDR3 has 14 amino acids. Per germline, CDR1 MGHRA and CDR2 YSYEKL. The V end lost 0 bases, the J end lost 5 bases, and 10 bases lay between the germline ends. CDR3 DNA: TGCGCCAGCAGCCAAGATGTTTCGTGGGAGACCCAGTACTTC. It yields the protein CASSQDVSWETQYF.

DNA for the CDR3: TGTGCCAGCAGCTTAGTGGCAGGGGTTGGGTACACTGAAGCTTTCTTT. It translates to CASSLVAGVGYTEAFF. The chain has TRBV7-9 and TRBJ1-1; maybe TRBD1 (6 bases). The length of the CDR3 is 16 residues. Germline lookup yields CDR1 SEHNR and CDR2 FQNEAQ (reference sequence). V was cut by 1 base and J by 3 bases, with 15 bases left in between.